This passage covers 24 T cell receptor beta chains from one sample sequenced in a study of blood T cells in healthy people across ages. A sample-barcoded 5' primer and a J-beta primer mix were used in a second PCR of roughly 7 to 12 cycles. Using its own MiXCR run on the 5' RACE reads, TCRdb lists one record per CDR3 protein. This table holds fewer than 600,000 distinct CDR3 sequences, 25% to 35% found once. The same specimen was also included in a second study, on T cells of mothers and their children.

Sequenced input: blood. These receptor sequences come from a boy aged 2 to 9 in good health.

The CDR3, as DNA: TGTGCCAGCAGCTTCGCGGGACGTCAGTTCTTC. Residues: CASSFAGRQFF. The chain is built from TRBV5-6 and TRBJ2-1, with a tentative D call TRBD2 (6 bases). Deletions cut 2 bases from V and 13 bases from J, with 10 bases between. The CDR3 totals 11 residues. Per the germline V gene, CDR1 is SGHDT and CDR2 is YYEEEE.

This clonotype was seen a handful of times. This rearrangement joins TRBV29-1 to TRBJ1-2; 10 nucleotides align to TRBD1. The junction had 7 bases not matched to a gene; V was cut back by 5 bases and J by 7 bases. The CDR3 covers 13 residues. Germline V gives CDR1 SQVTM, CDR2 ANQGSEA. The CDR3 reads CSVPRDRGSGYTF. CDR3 sequence (DNA): TGCAGCGTTCCACGGGACAGGGGTAGTGGCTACACCTTC.

This clonotype was counted only a few times. The chain combines TRBV4-2 with TRBJ2-1; 7 bases fit TRBD2. CDR3 length: 16 amino acids. Germline V gives CDR1 LGHNA, CDR2 YNFKEQ. Losses at the gene ends were 4 bases for V and 4 bases for J; bases not matched to a gene: 10. CDR3 in amino acids: CASSRYSRGGYNEQFF. CDR3 nucleotide sequence: TGTGCCAGCAGCCGCTACTCCCGGGGAGGGTACAATGAGCAGTTCTTC.

This sequence joins TRBV20-1 and TRBJ2-5; D is perhaps TRBD1 or TRBD2 (6 bases each). Looked up from germline, CDR1 is DFQATT and CDR2 is SNEGSKA (reference sequence). The germline V and J ends were trimmed by 6 bases and 7 bases, with 18 bases remaining between them. This CDR3 contains 13 residues. DNA for the CDR3: TGCAGTGCCCTGGGACAAGCCGGGGGGACCCAGTACTTC. Protein product: CSALGQAGGTQYF.

This clonotype was counted between two and nine times. The CDR3 region has the DNA TGCGCCAGCAGCCAATCCAGGGCCTCAGATACGCAGTATTTT. Translation gives CASSQSRASDTQYF. J is TRBJ2-3 and V is TRBV4-1; possible D gene TRBD1, 5 bases. The CDR3 totals 14 residues. The V end lost 2 bases, the J end lost 4 bases, and 10 bases lay between the germline ends. Germline lookup yields CDR1 MGHRA and CDR2 YSYEKL.

The J gene is TRBJ2-7, the V gene TRBV11-2; D is possibly TRBD2 (6 bases). Trimming removed 5 bases from V and 9 bases from J, with 11 bases in between. The germline V gene encodes CDR1 SGHAT and CDR2 FQNNGV. The CDR3 is 11 residues long. In DNA form, the CDR3 reads TGTGCCAGCAGCAGCCGAGCGGGGCAGTACTTC. It encodes CASSSRAGQYF.

The chain carries TRBV5-6 and TRBJ2-5; TRBD1 aligns across 7 bases. The CDR3 is made up of 14 amino acids. Germline V gene lookup returns CDR1 SGHDT and CDR2 YYEEEE. V shed 4 bases and J 5 bases; nucleotides not matched to a gene: 8. CDR3 DNA: TGTGCCAGCAGCCGGGGACAGAGAGGGGAGACCCAGTACTTC. Encoded protein: CASSRGQRGETQYF. The complete variable domain, with remaining parts taken from reference TRBV5-6 and TRBJ2-5, reads DAGVTQSPTHLIKTRGQQVTLRCSPKSGHDTVSWYQQALGQGPQFIFQYYEEEERQRGNFPDRFSGHQFPNYSSELNVNALLLGDSALYLCASSRGQRGETQYFGPGTRLLVL.

The chain employs TRBV3-1 and TRBJ2-5, with 10 bases identical to TRBD2. Germline V gives CDR1 LGHDT, CDR2 YNNKEL (reference sequence). This CDR3 spans 16 amino acids. The V and J ends lost 4 bases and 4 bases, in that order; junction bases with no gene match: 9. CDR3 coding DNA: TGTGCCAGCAGCCTATCTAGCGGGAGAGGGGGAGAGACCCAGTACTTC. As protein: CASSLSSGRGGETQYF.

This clonotype was detected only a few times. The germline gene is not matched at one end of the junction; a read error may be the cause. This chain links TRBV7-3 with TRBJ2-5, with unresolved D. The germline CDR1 and CDR2 sequences are SGHTA and FQGTGA. CDR3 length: 14 residues. The chain's CDR3 is CASSFGGPQETQCF. For the CDR3, the DNA is TGTGCCAGCAGCTTCGGTGGGCCTCAAGAGACCCAGTGCTTC.

As concerns this clonotype: Its ends do not fully match the called genes, so a read error is possible. The CDR3 is CSASPPPQGANSEAFF. The CDR3 region has the DNA TGCAGTGCTAGCCCGCCGCCCCAGGGGGCGAACTCTGAAGCTTTCTTT. The genes are TRBV20-1 and TRBJ1-1, with TRBD1 identical over 8 bases. CDR1 and CDR2 from the germline V gene are DFQATT and SNEGSKA (reference sequence). There are 16 residues in the CDR3.

V is TRBV7-8 and J is TRBJ1-5; D unclear. V was pared by 6 bases and J by 6 bases, with 12 bases between. Germline CDR1 reads SGHVS; CDR2 reads FQNEAQ. The CDR3 is 13 amino acids. The CDR3 sequence is CASSLHPRQPQHF. The CDR3 nucleotides read TGTGCCAGCAGTTTGCATCCGCGTCAGCCCCAGCATTTT.

This clonotype was seen a handful of times. The chain uses TRBV6-6 and TRBJ2-5; 7 nucleotides match TRBD1. The J segment lost 1 base and the V segment lost 0 bases, leaving 5 bases of the junction unmatched. The V gene's germline CDR1 is MNHNY and CDR2 SVGAGI (reference sequence). The CDR3 is 16 residues long. The DNA of the CDR3 is TGTGCCAGCAGTTACTCCGAGACAGGGCTCCAAGAGACCCAGTACTTC. As protein: CASSYSETGLQETQYF.

The gene calls are TRBV14 and TRBJ2-2; 7 bases are shared with TRBD2. CDR3 length: 16 amino acids. J gave up 5 bases and V 4 bases, and 10 bases lay outside the gene matches. The V gene's germline CDR1 is SGHDN and CDR2 FVKESK. CDR3 sequence (DNA): TGTGCCAGCAGCCGCGCGGGGACTATTCGTACCGGGGAGCTGTTTTTT. This encodes CASSRAGTIRTGELFF.

J is TRBJ1-2 and V is TRBV12-3 or TRBV12-4; D is unclear. V lost 6 bases to trimming and J lost 3 bases, with 8 bases between them. The CDR3 loop spans 12 amino acids. CDR3 sequence (DNA): TGTGCCAGCAGCGCGGGCTACTATGGCTACACCTTC. As protein: CASSAGYYGYTF.

The CDR3 nucleotides read TGTGCCAGCAGCTTAGTCACGTTTCAGCAGTTCTTC. Translation: CASSLVTFQQFF. The rearrangement uses TRBV7-9 and TRBJ2-5; no reliable D call. The DNA end favors TRBJ2-1, so the J call may be wrong. Looked up from germline, CDR1 is SEHNR and CDR2 is FQNEAQ (reference sequence). The CDR3 covers 12 residues.

The chain uses TRBV6-1 and TRBJ2-6; D uncertain. This CDR3 comprises 16 residues. Trimming left V 5 bases short and J 4 bases short, with 15 bases between. The germline V gene has CDR1 MNHNS and CDR2 SASEGT. The CDR3 protein is CASSPTEAAGANVLTF. The CDR3 region has the DNA TGTGCCAGCAGTCCGACGGAAGCCGCAGGGGCCAACGTCCTGACTTTC.

The gene calls are TRBV3-1 and TRBJ2-7; no definite D call. This CDR3 spans 15 amino acids. Trimming stripped 0 bases from V and 6 bases from J, with 15 bases between. The germline V gene encodes CDR1 LGHDT and CDR2 YNNKEL (reference sequence). CDR3 protein: CASSQDPSSVPEQYF. CDR3 bases: TGTGCCAGCAGCCAAGATCCGTCCTCCGTCCCCGAGCAGTACTTC.

V gene TRBV6-2 or TRBV6-3 combines with J gene TRBJ1-5; D is ambiguous. This CDR3 has 16 amino acids. V was cut by 0 bases and J by 1 base, with 10 bases left in between. Looked up from germline, CDR1 is MNHEY and CDR2 is SVGEGT. The CDR3 DNA is TGTGCCAGCAGTTACTCGAGTAGCATGAGCAATCAGCCCCAGCATTTT. Translating gives CASSYSSSMSNQPQHF.

The chain has TRBV7-3 and TRBJ2-5; 12 nucleotides line up with TRBD2. The CDR3 loop spans 19 amino acids. The J segment lost 3 bases and the V segment lost 0 bases, leaving 11 bases of the junction unmatched. CDR1 is SGHTA and CDR2 is FQGTGA in the germline V gene. CDR3 residues: CASSLTSLGLAGSEETQYF. CDR3 coding DNA: TGTGCCAGCAGCTTAACGAGTTTAGGACTAGCGGGATCTGAAGAGACCCAGTACTTC.

This clonotype was counted between two and nine times. The rearrangement uses TRBV27 and TRBJ1-2; maybe TRBD1 (5 bases). V was clipped by 4 bases and J by 7 bases, with 19 bases between them. CDR3 length equals 15 residues. Germline CDR1 and CDR2: MNHEY and SMNVEV (reference sequence). The CDR3 DNA is TGTGCCAGCAGTTCCCGACAGAGAGCCTGGGCTGGCTACACCTTC. Its translation is CASSSRQRAWAGYTF.

This clonotype was seen at least ten times. This chain connects TRBV20-1 to TRBJ2-5, with 10 nucleotides matching TRBD2. V gave up 1 base and J gave up 3 bases; unmatched junction bases: 2. The CDR3 is made up of 14 amino acids. Germline V CDR1 and CDR2: DFQATT, SNEGSKA (reference sequence). The CDR3 region has the DNA TGCAGTGCTAGAGCCGGGACTAGCGAAGAGACCCAGTACTTC. Translating gives CSARAGTSEETQYF.

V and J are TRBV15 and TRBJ2-5, with D maybe TRBD2 (6 bases). The J call may be wrong; the DNA end is better matched by TRBJ2-1. There are 15 residues in the CDR3. CDR1 is LNHNV, CDR2 YYDKDF, per germline (reference sequence). The CDR3, as DNA: TGTGCCACCAGCAGAGATGATCGGGAGAACAATGAGCAGTTCTTC. This codes for CATSRDDRENNEQFF.

The CDR3 sequence: CAIGDIYSYEQYF. The CDR3 coding sequence is TGTGCCATCGGGGACATTTACTCCTACGAGCAGTACTTC. The J gene is TRBJ2-7, the V gene TRBV10-3; weak D call: TRBD1 (6 bases). There are 13 residues in the CDR3. Germline V gene sequence: CDR1 ENHRY, CDR2 SYGVKD. V lost 8 bases to trimming and J lost 0 bases, with 11 bases between them.

This clonotype was recorded a few times. The V call is TRBV12-3 or TRBV12-4, the J call TRBJ2-7; D may be TRBD2 (6 bases). The DNA end is a closer match to TRBJ2-5, so the J assignment may be wrong. This CDR3 has 16 residues. The CDR3 protein is CASSLRRRRGEETQYF. Here the CDR3 DNA reads TGTGCCAGCAGTTTAAGAAGGAGGAGGGGTGAAGAGACCCAGTACTTC.